This T cell receptor (beta chain) was captured by sequencing in a study of blood T cell repertoires in COVID-19. Whole-study context: The United States, Italy and Spain supplied acute and convalescent COVID-19 samples. In each case, the material was cDNA or gDNA derived from T cells, B-cell-depleted T cells, or PBMCs.

Original processing notes: Scientists estimated how many nucleated cells there were by amplifying reference gene primers. Measured with immunoSEQ multiplex PCR; TCRdb has only the in-frame clones, and not every one. From that table come the V and J calls and clone size; the DNA was used to work out D and trimming. This sample yields 310,000 or so clones, of which roughly 86% are seen a single time; around 8.9% belongs to the top ten. J gave up 5 bases and V 4 bases, and 11 bases lay outside the gene matches. The germline CDR1 and CDR2 sequences are LNHNV and YYDKDF (reference sequence). CDR3 length equals 16 residues. Clinical history as reported by participants underpinned cohort assignment.

This receptor was taken from a woman aged 18-29 years who had recovered from COVID-19. V usage is TRBV15 and J usage is TRBJ2-3; 8 bases are shared with TRBD2. The sample consisted of PBMCs or T cells enriched from blood (not recorded which). DNA for the CDR3: TGTGCCACCAGCATGTATAGGGGACTAGGAGAAGATACGCAGTATTTT. This translates into CATSMYRGLGEDTQYF. The full variable domain, completed using reference TRBV15 and TRBJ2-3, is DAMVIQNPRYQVTQFGKPVTLSCSQTLNHNVMYWYQQKSSQAPKLLFHYYDKDFNNEADTPDNFQSRRPNTSFCFLDIRSPGLGDTAMYLCATSMYRGLGEDTQYFGPGTRLTVL.